One and the same sample provided the 25 T cell receptor beta chains below, sequenced in a study of T cell repertoires in cytomegalovirus infection. These TCRs' antigens remain unknown. One entry per CDR3 protein, called by TCRdb with MiXCR from the reads. The data hold some 70,000 distinct CDR3 sequences, with 20% to 25% observed a single time. Sequencing was performed on PBMCs, sequenced either directly or after in vitro stimulation (not recorded which). The receptors were sampled from a human donor in good health (CMV status not recorded). Some clones in this sample may be carry-over from other donors' samples.

This clonotype was counted only a few times. The chain combines TRBV11-2 with TRBJ2-1, with D tentatively TRBD1 or TRBD2 (5 bases each). The CDR3 is made up of 16 amino acids. Trimming stripped 8 bases from V and 2 bases from J, with 19 bases between. The germline V gene encodes CDR1 SGHAT and CDR2 FQNNGV. For the CDR3, the DNA is TGTGCCAGCGGATCCCTCCGGGACGGACCCTACAATGAGCAGTTCTTC. It specifies CASGSLRDGPYNEQFF.

This clonotype showed up just a few times. The chain has TRBV20-1 and TRBJ1-1; perhaps TRBD1 as D (5 bases). This CDR3 comprises 15 residues. CDR1 DFQATT and CDR2 SNEGSKA come from the germline V gene (reference sequence). The V end was cut by 6 bases, the J end by 3 bases, with 20 bases between. The CDR3 nucleotides read TGCAGTGCGACCGGAGCCCAGGGCGCGGACACTGAAGCTTTCTTT. It codes for CSATGAQGADTEAFF.

The CDR3 spells CASSRPGLPKEQFF. The CDR3, as DNA: TGTGCCAGCAGCCGCCCGGGGCTCCCTAAGGAGCAGTTCTTC. This sequence joins TRBV6-2 or TRBV6-3 and TRBJ2-1; possibly TRBD1 or TRBD2 for D (5 bases each). Trimming removed 6 bases from V and 10 bases from J, with 19 bases in between. CDR1 and CDR2 (germline): MNHEY, SVGEGT. The CDR3 length is 14 residues.

This clonotype was observed many times. The CDR3 sequence is CASSVFENQPQHF. The CDR3 coding sequence is TGTGCCAGCAGTGTATTCGAGAATCAGCCCCAGCATTTT. V is TRBV2 and J is TRBJ1-5; D gene uncertain. Trimming pared 4 bases from V and 4 bases from J, leaving 8 bases between. This CDR3 comprises 13 residues. Per the germline V gene, CDR1 is SNHLY and CDR2 is FYNNEI.

This clonotype occurred many times. This chain links TRBV7-8 with TRBJ2-5; TRBD1 aligns across 7 bases. The J segment lost 5 bases and the V segment lost 6 bases, leaving 6 bases of the junction unmatched. In germline, CDR1 is SGHVS, CDR2 FQNEAQ. This CDR3 spans 13 amino acids. DNA for the CDR3: TGTGCCAGCAGTAACGGACAGGTGGAGACCCAGTACTTC. This encodes CASSNGQVETQYF.

This clonotype turned up a few times. The CDR3 region has the DNA TGTGCCACCCGGCCCCTCACGGCTAACTATGGCTACACCTTC. Residues: CATRPLTANYGYTF. This chain joins TRBV6-1 and TRBJ1-2; D remains ambiguous. Deletions cut 10 bases from V and 0 bases from J, with 15 bases between. This CDR3 is 14 amino acids long. CDR1 and CDR2 (germline): MNHNS, SASEGT.

This clonotype was recorded many times. The gene calls are TRBV7-2 and TRBJ2-7; the match to TRBD2 covers 7 bases. J was trimmed by 3 bases and V by 1 base; bases with no gene match: 6. The germline CDR1 and CDR2 sequences are SGHTA and FQGNSA. The CDR3 has 15 residues. The CDR3: CASSLVAGALYEQYF. As DNA, the CDR3 is TGTGCCAGCAGCTTAGTGGCGGGAGCGCTCTACGAGCAGTACTTC.

Many counts were recorded for this clonotype. This chain links TRBV7-2 with TRBJ2-1; no reliable D call. Deletions cut 5 bases from V and 2 bases from J, with 13 bases between. The CDR3 loop spans 15 amino acids. Per germline, CDR1 SGHTA and CDR2 FQGNSA. CDR3: CASSVDPTAYNEQFF. CDR3 bases: TGTGCCAGCAGCGTGGACCCAACGGCCTACAATGAGCAGTTCTTC.

CDR3 in amino acids: CASTLRNTEAFF. In DNA form, the CDR3 reads TGTGCCAGCACCCTTAGGAACACTGAAGCTTTCTTT. The V and J genes are TRBV6-2 or TRBV6-3 and TRBJ1-1, with D unresolved. The CDR3 is 12 amino acids. CDR1 and CDR2 from the germline V gene are MNHEY and SVGEGT. Trimming removed 7 bases at V and 1 base at J, with 7 bases between.

This clonotype occurred many times. This chain links TRBV7-2 with TRBJ2-7; maybe TRBD2 (5 bases). V shed 1 base and J shed 1 base, with 11 bases lying between them. Per germline, CDR1 SGHTA and CDR2 FQGNSA. The CDR3 contains 15 residues. CDR3 amino acids: CASSLEGLTSYEQYF. The DNA of the CDR3 is TGTGCCAGCAGCTTAGAAGGACTCACTTCCTACGAGCAGTACTTC.

This clonotype was observed a few times. V gene TRBV10-3 combines with J gene TRBJ2-5; 8 bases match TRBD2. The CDR3 contains 14 residues. After removal of 4 bases from V and 11 bases from J, the junction contained 12 bases not matched to a gene. Per the germline V gene, CDR1 is ENHRY and CDR2 is SYGVKD. The CDR3 DNA follows: TGTGCCATCAGTGCCGTTGGGCTAGCGGGCGATCAGTACTTC. It specifies CAISAVGLAGDQYF.

This clonotype was seen a few times. This sequence joins TRBV28 and TRBJ1-1; no reliable D call. There are 13 residues in the CDR3. Per the germline V gene, CDR1 is MDHEN and CDR2 is SYDVKM. Trimming stripped 5 bases from V and 5 bases from J, with 12 bases between. Here the CDR3 DNA reads TGTGCCAGCAGTCACATGCTCGAGACTGAAGCTTTCTTT. This gives the protein CASSHMLETEAFF.

This chain connects TRBV7-9 to TRBJ2-7; 7 bases fit TRBD1. CDR1 and CDR2 (germline): SEHNR, FQNEAQ (reference sequence). The CDR3 totals 13 residues. V trimming: 5 bases; J trimming: 3 bases; junction bases outside the gene matches: 4. The CDR3 spells CASSPPGGYEQYF. The CDR3, as DNA: TGTGCCAGCAGCCCACCAGGGGGCTACGAGCAGTACTTC.

This clonotype was detected ten times or more. The chain is built from TRBV7-2 and TRBJ1-6; 8 nucleotides line up with TRBD1. The CDR3 sequence is 15 residues long. J gave up 9 bases and V 5 bases, and 9 bases lay outside the gene matches. CDR1 is SGHTA and CDR2 is FQGNSA in the germline V gene. The CDR3 loop is CASSPGQGGFSPLHF. DNA for the CDR3: TGTGCCAGCAGCCCCGGACAGGGAGGTTTTTCACCCCTCCACTTT.

Ten or more counts support this clonotype. The chain uses TRBV7-8 and TRBJ1-5; 8 bases are a match to TRBD1. Germline CDR1 reads SGHVS; CDR2 reads FQNEAQ. The CDR3 spans 13 residues. V dropped 4 bases and J dropped 6; count of bases not matched to a gene: 2. CDR3 residues: CASSSQGAQPQHF. The CDR3 coding sequence is TGTGCCAGCAGCTCCCAGGGGGCTCAGCCCCAGCATTTT.

The gene calls are TRBV20-1 and TRBJ2-7; D may be TRBD2 (6 bases). The V gene's germline CDR1 is DFQATT and CDR2 SNEGSKA (reference sequence). The CDR3 spans 13 residues. V was cut by 2 bases and J by 2 bases, with 10 bases left in between. The CDR3 DNA reads TGCAGTGCTAGACTAGCGACAACCTACGAGCAGTACTTC. Its protein product is CSARLATTYEQYF.

The chain combines TRBV27 with TRBJ2-3, with TRBD2 identical over 14 bases. J gave up 5 bases and V 9 bases, and 10 bases lay outside the gene matches. The CDR3 runs to 16 residues. Germline-derived CDR1 and CDR2 are MNHEY and SMNVEV (reference sequence). The CDR3 protein is CASRLAGGPSGDTQYF. The CDR3 DNA reads as TGTGCCAGTCGACTAGCGGGAGGGCCCTCTGGAGATACGCAGTATTTT.

The gene calls are TRBV14 and TRBJ1-1; D ambiguous. This CDR3 spans 15 amino acids. Germline-derived CDR1 and CDR2 are SGHDN and FVKESK. The V end was cut by 0 bases, the J end by 1 base, with 9 bases between. The CDR3 DNA reads as TGTGCCAGCAGCCAAGAATTGCACCCGAACACTGAAGCTTTCTTT. Its protein is CASSQELHPNTEAFF.

Only a few counts were recorded for this clonotype. The V and J genes are TRBV19 and TRBJ2-2, with TRBD2 as a possible D gene (5 bases). Germline CDR1 LNHDA, CDR2 SQIVND (reference sequence). The CDR3 length is 17 residues. Trimming removed 3 bases at V and 5 bases at J, with 19 bases between. This CDR3 is CASSIYGEAVVTGELFF. The CDR3 nucleotides read TGTGCCAGTAGTATTTATGGGGAAGCGGTCGTAACCGGGGAGCTGTTTTTT.

The rearrangement uses TRBV4-2 and TRBJ2-1, with TRBD2 matching 9 bases. The V gene end was trimmed by 0 bases and the J gene end by 7 bases; junction bases not matched to a gene: 7. Per the germline V gene, CDR1 is LGHNA and CDR2 is YNFKEQ. The length of the CDR3 is 16 residues. CDR3 amino acids: CASSQDGLAGRNEQFF. The CDR3 DNA reads as TGTGCCAGCAGCCAAGATGGGCTAGCGGGAAGGAATGAGCAGTTCTTC.

The chain employs TRBV12-3 or TRBV12-4 and TRBJ2-1; no clear D gene. The V and J ends lost 0 bases and 0 bases respectively, with 12 bases between them. CDR3 length: 17 amino acids. The CDR3 loop is CASSLARSSLSYNEQFF. The DNA of the CDR3 is TGTGCCAGCAGTTTAGCGCGGAGCAGTCTCTCCTACAATGAGCAGTTCTTC.

The genes are TRBV6-5 and TRBJ1-1; D remains unclear. Germline V gene lookup returns CDR1 MNHEY and CDR2 SVGAGI. Trimming pared 1 base from V and 1 base from J, leaving 4 bases between. This CDR3 spans 13 amino acids. CDR3: CASSYFENTEAFF. The CDR3 nucleotides read TGTGCCAGCAGTTACTTTGAGAACACTGAAGCTTTCTTT.

This clonotype turned up a few times. This chain uses TRBV5-6 with TRBJ2-2, with 12 nucleotides matching TRBD2. The V gene's germline CDR1 is SGHDT and CDR2 YYEEEE. V gave up 3 bases and J gave up 3 bases; unmatched junction bases: 3. This CDR3 is 16 amino acids long. The CDR3 DNA reads TGTGCCAGCAGCTCGACTAGCGGGAGATACACCGGGGAGCTGTTTTTT. This encodes CASSSTSGRYTGELFF.

This clonotype came up once. V gene TRBV9 combines with J gene TRBJ2-2; 8 bases are shared with TRBD1. CDR1 and CDR2 from the germline V gene are SGDLS and YYNGEE. The J segment lost 1 base and the V segment lost 4 bases, leaving 6 bases of the junction unmatched. CDR3 length equals 16 residues. DNA for the CDR3: TGTGCCAGCAGCCGATTCGGGACAGGGAACACCGGGGAGCTGTTTTTT. Its translation is CASSRFGTGNTGELFF.

This clonotype was detected a few times. The chain links TRBV7-2 to TRBJ1-5; D may be TRBD1 (6 bases). With 5 bases removed from V and 3 bases from J, the gap between germline ends came to 17 bases. The CDR3 runs 16 residues. Germline lookup yields CDR1 SGHTA and CDR2 FQGNSA. The CDR3 DNA sequence: TGTGCCAGCAGCCATTCGACAGGAGCCTTCAATCAGCCCCAGCATTTT. Translation: CASSHSTGAFNQPQHF.